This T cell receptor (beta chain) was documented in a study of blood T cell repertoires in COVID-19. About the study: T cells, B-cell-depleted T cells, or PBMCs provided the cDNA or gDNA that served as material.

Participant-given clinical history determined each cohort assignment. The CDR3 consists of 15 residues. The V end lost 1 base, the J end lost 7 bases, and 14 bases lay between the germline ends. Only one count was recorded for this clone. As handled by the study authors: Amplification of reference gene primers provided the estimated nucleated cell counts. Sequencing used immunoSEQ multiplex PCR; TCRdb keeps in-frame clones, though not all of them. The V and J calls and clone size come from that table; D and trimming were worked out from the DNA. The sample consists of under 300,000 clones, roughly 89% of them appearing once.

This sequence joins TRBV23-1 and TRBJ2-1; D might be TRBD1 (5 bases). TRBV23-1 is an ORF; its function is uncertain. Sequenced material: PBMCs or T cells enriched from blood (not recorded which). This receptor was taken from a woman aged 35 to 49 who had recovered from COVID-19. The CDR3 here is CASSQYCRAGNEQFF. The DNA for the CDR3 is TGCGCCAGCAGTCAATATTGTCGGGCAGGGAATGAGCAGTTCTTC.